Listed below are T cell receptor beta chains from one sample, sequenced in a study of blood T cell repertoires in COVID-19. The repertoire was sequenced with immunoSEQ multiplex PCR; TCRdb's copy has only in-frame clones and lacks some. Among approximately 160,000 clones, about four fifths were seen once, and the ten largest hold 7.7%. The sequenced sample was peripheral blood. These receptors all stem from a man between 40 and 49 years old who had recovered from COVID-19. Each CDR3 is given with its conserved first and last residue. Each record gives: CDR3 protein, CDR3 DNA, J gene, CDR3 length, D gene, V gene, clone size. A D gene is named only where the DNA matches it firmly. Clone size is not always given. Where it is, it says once, few, many or a class for expanded clones.

CDR3aa: CASSREASTEAFF
CDR3nt: TGTGCCAGCTCACGGGAGGCGTCCACTGAAGCTTTCTTT
j_gene: TRBJ1-1
len: 13
d_gene: .
v_gene: TRBV18
abundance: .

CDR3aa: CATSREGRGNQPQHF
CDR3nt: TGTGCCACCAGCCGGGAGGGTAGGGGCAATCAGCCCCAGCATTTT
j_gene: TRBJ1-5
len: 15
d_gene: .
v_gene: TRBV15
abundance: .

CDR3aa: CASSIGANTEAFF
CDR3nt: TGTGCCAGTAGTATTGGGGCGAACACTGAAGCTTTCTTT
j_gene: TRBJ1-1
len: 13
d_gene: .
v_gene: TRBV19
abundance: .

CDR3aa: CASRHQGLPNTEAFF
CDR3nt: TGTGCCAGCAGACACCAGGGACTGCCGAACACTGAAGCTTTCTTT
j_gene: TRBJ1-1
len: 15
d_gene: .
v_gene: TRBV6-6
abundance: .

CDR3aa: CASSTGGSGGGGYTF
CDR3nt: TGTGCCAGCAGCACGGGTGGATCGGGGGGTGGAGGCTACACCTTC
j_gene: TRBJ1-2
len: 15
d_gene: .
v_gene: TRBV7-2
abundance: .

CDR3aa: CATFQGENTEAFF
CDR3nt: TGCGCCACCTTCCAGGGGGAGAACACTGAAGCTTTCTTT
j_gene: TRBJ1-1
len: 13
d_gene: TRBD1
v_gene: TRBV10-2
abundance: .

CDR3aa: CASSRDRVYGYTF
CDR3nt: TGTGCCAGCAGTCGAGACAGGGTCTATGGCTACACCTTC
j_gene: TRBJ1-2
len: 13
d_gene: TRBD1
v_gene: TRBV27
abundance: .

CDR3aa: CASSGDGGRTQYF
CDR3nt: TGTGCCAGCAGTGGGGATGGAGGTCGAACCCAGTACTTC
j_gene: TRBJ2-5
len: 13
d_gene: .
v_gene: TRBV2
abundance: .

CDR3aa: CASSQEGVQPQHF
CDR3nt: TGTGCCAGCAGCCAAGAAGGGGTCCAGCCCCAGCATTTT
j_gene: TRBJ1-5
len: 13
d_gene: .
v_gene: TRBV3-1/TRBV3-2
abundance: .

CDR3aa: CASSRAGLLNEQFF
CDR3nt: TGTGCCAGTAGTAGGGCGGGACTTCTCAATGAGCAGTTCTTC
j_gene: TRBJ2-1
len: 14
d_gene: .
v_gene: TRBV19
abundance: .

CDR3aa: CAITSGQGRSTGELFF
CDR3nt: TGTGCCATCACCTCCGGACAGGGGAGGTCCACCGGGGAGCTGTTTTTT
j_gene: TRBJ2-2
len: 16
d_gene: TRBD1
v_gene: TRBV10-3
abundance: .

CDR3aa: CATSDRTGVETQYF
CDR3nt: TGTGCCACCAGTGACCGGACAGGGGTTGAGACCCAGTACTTC
j_gene: TRBJ2-5
len: 14
d_gene: TRBD1
v_gene: TRBV24-1
abundance: .

CDR3aa: CSVGPRVPDTQYF
CDR3nt: TGCAGCGTTGGTCCCCGAGTGCCAGATACGCAGTATTTT
j_gene: TRBJ2-3
len: 13
d_gene: .
v_gene: TRBV29-1
abundance: .

CDR3aa: CASSMGLGESTGELFF
CDR3nt: TGTGCCAGCAGCATGGGACTAGGGGAGAGCACCGGGGAGCTGTTTTTT
j_gene: TRBJ2-2
len: 16
d_gene: TRBD2
v_gene: TRBV11-1
abundance: .

CDR3aa: CASSGTGTGVYEQYF
CDR3nt: TGTGCCAGCAGCGGAACCGGGACAGGGGTTTACGAGCAGTACTTC
j_gene: TRBJ2-7
len: 15
d_gene: TRBD1
v_gene: TRBV5-6
abundance: .

CDR3aa: CASSQDRGTAESEQFF
CDR3nt: TGTGCCAGCAGCCAAGATAGAGGGACTGCTGAGAGTGAGCAGTTCTTC
j_gene: TRBJ2-1
len: 16
d_gene: .
v_gene: TRBV14
abundance: .

CDR3aa: CSASPVARDTQYF
CDR3nt: TGCAGTGCTAGTCCGGTAGCGAGAGATACGCAGTATTTT
j_gene: TRBJ2-3
len: 13
d_gene: .
v_gene: TRBV20-1
abundance: .

CDR3aa: CASSSTAYNEQFF
CDR3nt: TGTGCCAGCAGCTCGACAGCCTACAATGAGCAGTTCTTC
j_gene: TRBJ2-1
len: 13
d_gene: .
v_gene: TRBV11-1
abundance: .

CDR3aa: CASSPGQGANQPQHF
CDR3nt: TGTGCCAGCTCACCGGGACAGGGGGCCAATCAGCCCCAGCATTTT
j_gene: TRBJ1-5
len: 15
d_gene: TRBD1
v_gene: TRBV18
abundance: .

CDR3aa: CATRGLLRDRDGTQYF
CDR3nt: TGTGCCACCCGAGGGCTCCTCCGGGACAGGGATGGGACCCAGTACTTC
j_gene: TRBJ2-5
len: 16
d_gene: TRBD1
v_gene: TRBV27
abundance: .

CDR3aa: CASSLLGTSAYNEQFF
CDR3nt: TGTGCCAGCAGTTTATTGGGGACTAGCGCCTACAATGAGCAGTTCTTC
j_gene: TRBJ2-1
len: 16
d_gene: TRBD2
v_gene: TRBV28
abundance: .

CDR3aa: CASSPGLALNTGELFF
CDR3nt: TGTGCCAGCAGTCCCGGACTAGCCCTGAACACCGGGGAGCTGTTTTTT
j_gene: TRBJ2-2
len: 16
d_gene: TRBD2
v_gene: TRBV28
abundance: .

CDR3aa: CASSQDTRSSGANVLTF
CDR3nt: TGCGCCAGCAGCCAAGACACCCGGAGCTCTGGGGCCAACGTCCTGACTTTC
j_gene: TRBJ2-6
len: 17
d_gene: .
v_gene: TRBV4-3
abundance: .

CDR3aa: CASSPDTKETQYF
CDR3nt: TGTGCCAGCAGCCCCGATACAAAAGAGACCCAGTACTTC
j_gene: TRBJ2-5
len: 13
d_gene: .
v_gene: TRBV7-6
abundance: few

CDR3aa: CASSYASGGAYNEQFF
CDR3nt: TGTGCCAGCAGTTACGCTAGCGGGGGGGCCTACAATGAGCAGTTCTTC
j_gene: TRBJ2-1
len: 16
d_gene: TRBD2
v_gene: TRBV6-2/TRBV6-3
abundance: .

CDR3aa: CASSQGSGNTIYF
CDR3nt: TGTGCCAGCAGCCAGGGCTCTGGAAACACCATATATTTT
j_gene: TRBJ1-3
len: 13
d_gene: .
v_gene: TRBV5-6
abundance: .

CDR3aa: CASLPSERPTGELFF
CDR3nt: TGTGCCAGCCTCCCCTCCGAGCGACCCACCGGGGAGCTGTTTTTT
j_gene: TRBJ2-2
len: 15
d_gene: .
v_gene: TRBV6-6
abundance: .

CDR3aa: CASSHQGQNIQYF
CDR3nt: TGCGCCAGCAGCCATCAGGGCCAAAACATTCAGTACTTC
j_gene: TRBJ2-4
len: 13
d_gene: .
v_gene: TRBV5-1
abundance: few

CDR3aa: CAISPGTSGTSGANVLTF
CDR3nt: TGTGCCATCAGTCCGGGGACTAGCGGTACCTCTGGGGCCAACGTCCTGACTTTC
j_gene: TRBJ2-6
len: 18
d_gene: TRBD2
v_gene: TRBV10-3
abundance: once

CDR3aa: CASSSGTGGKNIQYF
CDR3nt: TGTGCCAGCAGCTCTGGGACAGGGGGGAAAAACATTCAGTACTTC
j_gene: TRBJ2-4
len: 15
d_gene: TRBD1
v_gene: TRBV7-2
abundance: .

CDR3aa: CASSFRSGNEKLFF
CDR3nt: TGTGCCAGCAGTTTCAGATCGGGTAATGAAAAACTGTTTTTT
j_gene: TRBJ1-4
len: 14
d_gene: .
v_gene: TRBV27
abundance: .